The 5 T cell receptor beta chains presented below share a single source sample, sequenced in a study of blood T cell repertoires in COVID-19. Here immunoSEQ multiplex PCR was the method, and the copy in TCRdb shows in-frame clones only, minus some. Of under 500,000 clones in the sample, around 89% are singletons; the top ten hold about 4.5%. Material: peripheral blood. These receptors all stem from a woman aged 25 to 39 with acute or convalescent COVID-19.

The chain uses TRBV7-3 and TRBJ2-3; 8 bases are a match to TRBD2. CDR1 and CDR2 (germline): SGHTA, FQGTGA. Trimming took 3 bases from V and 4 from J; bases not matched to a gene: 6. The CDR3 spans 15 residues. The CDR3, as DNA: TGTGCCAGCAGCTTCCGGGGGGGCCGCGCAGATACGCAGTATTTT. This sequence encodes CASSFRGGRADTQYF.

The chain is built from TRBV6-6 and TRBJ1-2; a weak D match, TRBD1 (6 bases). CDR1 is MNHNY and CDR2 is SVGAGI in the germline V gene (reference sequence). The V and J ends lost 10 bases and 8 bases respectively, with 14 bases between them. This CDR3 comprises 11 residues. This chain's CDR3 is CATFAGDGYTF. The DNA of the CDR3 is TGTGCCACCTTTGCAGGGGACGGCTACACCTTC.

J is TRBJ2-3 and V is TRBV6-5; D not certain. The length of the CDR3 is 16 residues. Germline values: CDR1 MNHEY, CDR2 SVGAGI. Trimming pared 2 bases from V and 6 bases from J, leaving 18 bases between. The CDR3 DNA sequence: TGTGCCAGCAGTTACGGAGACGGAGATTGGCGCGATACGCAGTATTTT. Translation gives CASSYGDGDWRDTQYF.

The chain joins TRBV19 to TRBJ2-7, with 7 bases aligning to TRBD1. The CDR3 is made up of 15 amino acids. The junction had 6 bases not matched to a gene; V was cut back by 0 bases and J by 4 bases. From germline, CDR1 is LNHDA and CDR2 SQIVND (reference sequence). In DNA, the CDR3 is TGTGCCAGTAGTATAGATGCAGGGGGATCGTACGAGCAGTACTTC. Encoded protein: CASSIDAGGSYEQYF.

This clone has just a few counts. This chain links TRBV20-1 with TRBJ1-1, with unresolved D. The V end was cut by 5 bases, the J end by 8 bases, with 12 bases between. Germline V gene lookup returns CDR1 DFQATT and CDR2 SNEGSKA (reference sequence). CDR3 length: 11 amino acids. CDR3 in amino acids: CSALSRVEAFF. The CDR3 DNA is TGCAGTGCTCTGAGTCGGGTAGAAGCTTTCTTT.